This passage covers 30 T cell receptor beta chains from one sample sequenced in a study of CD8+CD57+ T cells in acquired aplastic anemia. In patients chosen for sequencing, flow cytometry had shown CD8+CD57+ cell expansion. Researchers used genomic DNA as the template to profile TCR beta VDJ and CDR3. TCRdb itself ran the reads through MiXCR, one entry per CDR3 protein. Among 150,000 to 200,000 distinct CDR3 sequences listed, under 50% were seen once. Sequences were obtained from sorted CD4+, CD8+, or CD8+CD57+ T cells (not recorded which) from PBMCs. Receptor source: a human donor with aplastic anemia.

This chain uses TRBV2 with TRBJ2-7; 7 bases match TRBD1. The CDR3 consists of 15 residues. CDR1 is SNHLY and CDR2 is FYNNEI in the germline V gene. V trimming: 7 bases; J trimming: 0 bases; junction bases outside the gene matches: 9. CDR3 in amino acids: CASTEDRLSSYEQYF. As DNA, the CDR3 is TGTGCCAGCACCGAGGACAGGTTGAGCTCCTACGAGCAGTACTTC.

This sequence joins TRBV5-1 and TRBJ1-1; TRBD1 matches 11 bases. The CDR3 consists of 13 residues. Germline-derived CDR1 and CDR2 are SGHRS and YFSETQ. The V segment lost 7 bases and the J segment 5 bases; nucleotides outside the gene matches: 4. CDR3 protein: CASGGTGGTEAFF. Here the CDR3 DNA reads TGCGCCAGCGGGGGGACAGGGGGGACTGAAGCTTTCTTT.

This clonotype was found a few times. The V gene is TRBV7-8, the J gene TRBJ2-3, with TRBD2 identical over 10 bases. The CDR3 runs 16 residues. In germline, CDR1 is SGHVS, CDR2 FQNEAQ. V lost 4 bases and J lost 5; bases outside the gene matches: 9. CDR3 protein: CASSSSGGASGDTQYF. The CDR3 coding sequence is TGTGCCAGCAGCTCCAGCGGGGGGGCCTCTGGAGATACGCAGTATTTT. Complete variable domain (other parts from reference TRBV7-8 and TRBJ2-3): GAGVSQSPRYKVAKRGQDVALRCDPISGHVSLFWYQQALGQGPEFLTYFQNEAQLDKSGLPSDRFFAERPEGSVSTLKIQRTQQEDSAVYLCASSSSGGASGDTQYFGPGTRLTVL.

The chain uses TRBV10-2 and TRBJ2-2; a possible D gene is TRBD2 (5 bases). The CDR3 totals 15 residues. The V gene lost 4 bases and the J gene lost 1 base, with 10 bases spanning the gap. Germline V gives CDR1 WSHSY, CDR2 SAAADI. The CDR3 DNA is TGCGCCAGCAGTGGAGCTAGCCTGAACACCGGGGAGCTGTTTTTT. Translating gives CASSGASLNTGELFF.

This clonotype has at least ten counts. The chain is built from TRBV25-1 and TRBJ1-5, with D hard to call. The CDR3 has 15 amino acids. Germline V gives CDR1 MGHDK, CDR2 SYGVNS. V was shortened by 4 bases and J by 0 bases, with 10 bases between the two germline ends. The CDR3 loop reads CASSGVGYSNQPQHF. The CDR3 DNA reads TGTGCCAGCAGTGGGGTGGGGTATAGCAATCAGCCCCAGCATTTT.

The CDR3 DNA is TGCGCCAGCCGGGGGTTAGCGGGCAACTCCTACGAGCAGTACTTC. Its translation: CASRGLAGNSYEQYF. The chain recombines TRBV10-2 with TRBJ2-7, with 7 positions matching TRBD2. The CDR3 covers 15 residues. Losses at the gene ends were 8 bases for V and 0 bases for J; bases not matched to a gene: 10. CDR1 and CDR2 (germline): WSHSY, SAAADI.

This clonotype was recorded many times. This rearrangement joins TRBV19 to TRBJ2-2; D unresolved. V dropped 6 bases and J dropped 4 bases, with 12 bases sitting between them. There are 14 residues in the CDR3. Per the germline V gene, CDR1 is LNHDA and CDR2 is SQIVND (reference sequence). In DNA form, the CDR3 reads TGTGCCAGTAGATCGGTGGGCGTCACCGGGGAGCTGTTTTTT. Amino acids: CASRSVGVTGELFF.

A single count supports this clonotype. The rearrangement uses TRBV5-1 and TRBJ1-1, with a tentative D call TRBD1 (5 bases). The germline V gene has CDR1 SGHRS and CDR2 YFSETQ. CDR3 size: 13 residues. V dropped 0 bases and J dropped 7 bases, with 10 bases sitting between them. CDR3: CASSLGQGYEAFF. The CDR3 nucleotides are TGCGCCAGCAGCTTGGGTCAGGGTTATGAAGCTTTCTTT.

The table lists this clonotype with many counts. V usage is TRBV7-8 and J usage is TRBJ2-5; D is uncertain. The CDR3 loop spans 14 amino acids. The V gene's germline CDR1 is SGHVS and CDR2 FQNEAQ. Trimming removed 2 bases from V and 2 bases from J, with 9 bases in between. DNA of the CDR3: TGTGCCAGCAGCTTATCCCTGCCACAAGAGACCCAGTACTTC. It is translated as CASSLSLPQETQYF.

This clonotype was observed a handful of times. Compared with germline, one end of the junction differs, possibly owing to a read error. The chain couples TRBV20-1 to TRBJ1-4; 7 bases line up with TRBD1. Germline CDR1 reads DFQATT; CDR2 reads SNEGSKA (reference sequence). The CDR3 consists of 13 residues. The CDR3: CSAQQGINEKLLF. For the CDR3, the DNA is TGCAGTGCTCAACAGGGGATTAATGAAAAACTGCTTTTT.

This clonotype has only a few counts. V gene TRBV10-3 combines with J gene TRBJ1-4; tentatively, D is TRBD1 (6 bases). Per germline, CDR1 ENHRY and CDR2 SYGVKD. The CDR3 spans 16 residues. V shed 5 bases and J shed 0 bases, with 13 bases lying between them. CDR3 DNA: TGTGCCATCAGTCAGGACAGCCCTGCAACTAATGAAAAACTGTTTTTT. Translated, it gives CAISQDSPATNEKLFF.

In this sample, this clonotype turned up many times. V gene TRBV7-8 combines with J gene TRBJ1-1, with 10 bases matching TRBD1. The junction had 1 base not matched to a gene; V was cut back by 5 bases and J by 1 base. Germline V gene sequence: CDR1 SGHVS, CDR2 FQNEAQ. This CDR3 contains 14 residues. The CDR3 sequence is CASSDRGQNTEAFF. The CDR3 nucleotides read TGTGCCAGCAGCGACAGGGGGCAGAACACTGAAGCTTTCTTT.

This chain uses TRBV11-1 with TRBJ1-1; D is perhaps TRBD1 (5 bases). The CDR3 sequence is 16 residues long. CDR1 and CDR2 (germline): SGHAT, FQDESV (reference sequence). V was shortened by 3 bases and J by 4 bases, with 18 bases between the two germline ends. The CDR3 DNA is TGTGCCAGCAGCTTGGACATTCGCCTTGGGGGCACTGAAGCTTTCTTT. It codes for CASSLDIRLGGTEAFF.

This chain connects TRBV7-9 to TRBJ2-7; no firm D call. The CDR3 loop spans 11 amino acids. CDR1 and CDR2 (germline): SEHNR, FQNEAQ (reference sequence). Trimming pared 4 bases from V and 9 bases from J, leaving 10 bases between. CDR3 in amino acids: CASSSPWGQYF. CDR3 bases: TGTGCCAGCAGCTCTCCGTGGGGGCAGTACTTC.

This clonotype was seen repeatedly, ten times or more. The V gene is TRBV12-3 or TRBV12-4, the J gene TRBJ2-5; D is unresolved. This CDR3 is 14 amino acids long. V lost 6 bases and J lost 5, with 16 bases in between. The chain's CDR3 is CASSPGGYGETQYF. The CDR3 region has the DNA TGTGCCAGCAGCCCAGGTGGATATGGCGAGACCCAGTACTTC.

Here the CDR3 DNA reads TGTGCCAGCAGCCGTTGGTCCAATCAGCCCCAGCATTTT. Amino acid sequence: CASSRWSNQPQHF. The rearrangement uses TRBV7-3 and TRBJ1-5; D gene unclear. V dropped 5 bases and J dropped 3 bases, with 8 bases sitting between them. Germline loops: CDR1 SGHTA, CDR2 FQGTGA. This CDR3 is built from 13 residues.

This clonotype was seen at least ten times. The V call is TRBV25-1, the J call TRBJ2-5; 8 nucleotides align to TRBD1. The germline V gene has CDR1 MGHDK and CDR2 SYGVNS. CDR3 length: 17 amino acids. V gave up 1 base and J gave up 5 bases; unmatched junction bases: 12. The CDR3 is CASSEFPQGAGGETQYF. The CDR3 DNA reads TGTGCCAGCAGTGAATTCCCCCAGGGGGCGGGCGGGGAGACCCAGTACTTC.

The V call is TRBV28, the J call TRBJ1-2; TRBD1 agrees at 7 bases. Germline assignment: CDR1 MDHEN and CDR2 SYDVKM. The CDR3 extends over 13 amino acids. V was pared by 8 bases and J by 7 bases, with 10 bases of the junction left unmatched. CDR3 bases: TGTGCCAGCGGGACAGACTTCAGGGGTGGCTACACCTTC. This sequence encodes CASGTDFRGGYTF.

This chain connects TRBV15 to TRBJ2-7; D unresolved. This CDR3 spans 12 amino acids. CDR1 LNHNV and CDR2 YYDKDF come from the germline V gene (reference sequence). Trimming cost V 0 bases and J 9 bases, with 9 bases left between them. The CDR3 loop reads CATSRDMIGQYF. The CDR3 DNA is TGTGCCACCAGCAGAGATATGATCGGGCAGTACTTC.

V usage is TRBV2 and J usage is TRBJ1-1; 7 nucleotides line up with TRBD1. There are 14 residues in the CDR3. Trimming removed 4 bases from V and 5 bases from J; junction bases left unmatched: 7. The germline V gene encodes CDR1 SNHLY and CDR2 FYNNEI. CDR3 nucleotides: TGTGCCAGCAGTGGACAGGGACGAGCAACTGAAGCTTTCTTT. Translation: CASSGQGRATEAFF.

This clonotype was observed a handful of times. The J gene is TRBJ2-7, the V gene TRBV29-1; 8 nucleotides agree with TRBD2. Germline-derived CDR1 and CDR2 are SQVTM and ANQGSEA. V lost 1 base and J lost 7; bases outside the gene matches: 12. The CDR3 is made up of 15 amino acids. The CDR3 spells CSVEVASGFAWEQYF. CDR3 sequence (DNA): TGCAGCGTTGAAGTAGCTAGCGGGTTCGCGTGGGAGCAGTACTTC.

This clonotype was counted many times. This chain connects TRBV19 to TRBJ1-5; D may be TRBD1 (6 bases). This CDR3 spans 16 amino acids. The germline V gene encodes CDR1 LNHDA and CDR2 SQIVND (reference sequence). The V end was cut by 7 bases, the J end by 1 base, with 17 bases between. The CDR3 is CASMALRGRSNQPQHF. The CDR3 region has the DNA TGTGCCAGTATGGCCCTTAGGGGGAGAAGCAATCAGCCCCAGCATTTT.

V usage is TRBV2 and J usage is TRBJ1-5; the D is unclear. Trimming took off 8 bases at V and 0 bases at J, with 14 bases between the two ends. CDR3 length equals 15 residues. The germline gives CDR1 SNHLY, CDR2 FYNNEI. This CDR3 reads CASWPGDGSNQPQHF. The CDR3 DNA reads TGTGCCAGCTGGCCTGGTGACGGTAGCAATCAGCCCCAGCATTTT.

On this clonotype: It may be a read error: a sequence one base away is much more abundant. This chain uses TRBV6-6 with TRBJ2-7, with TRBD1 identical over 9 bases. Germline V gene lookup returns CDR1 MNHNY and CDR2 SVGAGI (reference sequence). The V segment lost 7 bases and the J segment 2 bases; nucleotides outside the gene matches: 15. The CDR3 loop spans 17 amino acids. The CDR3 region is CASIPGQGAVSPYEQYF. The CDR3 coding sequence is TGTGCCAGCATACCGGGACAGGGAGCAGTATCCCCCTACGAGCAGTACTTC.

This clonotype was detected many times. Here the CDR3 DNA reads TGTGCCAGCAGCCCCCGACAGACCGGGGAGCTGTTTTTT. This gives the protein CASSPRQTGELFF. J is TRBJ2-2 and V is TRBV7-2; maybe TRBD1 (5 bases). Per the germline V gene, CDR1 is SGHTA and CDR2 is FQGNSA. Trimming pared 5 bases from V and 5 bases from J, leaving 9 bases between. The length of the CDR3 is 13 residues.

The CDR3 DNA follows: TGCGCCAGCAGCTTACAGGGAGACACCGGGGAGCTGTTTTTT. Its protein is CASSLQGDTGELFF. The chain combines TRBV5-1 with TRBJ2-2, with a tentative D call TRBD1 (6 bases). The CDR3 extends over 14 amino acids. Deletions cut 2 bases from V and 3 bases from J, with 8 bases between. Germline CDR1 and CDR2: SGHRS and YFSETQ. The entire variable domain, with the rest obtained from reference TRBV5-1 and TRBJ2-2, is as follows: KAGVTQTPRYLIKTRGQQVTLSCSPISGHRSVSWYQQTPGQGLQFLFEYFSETQRNKGNFPGRFSGRQFSNSRSEMNVSTLELGDSALYLCASSLQGDTGELFFGEGSRLTVL.

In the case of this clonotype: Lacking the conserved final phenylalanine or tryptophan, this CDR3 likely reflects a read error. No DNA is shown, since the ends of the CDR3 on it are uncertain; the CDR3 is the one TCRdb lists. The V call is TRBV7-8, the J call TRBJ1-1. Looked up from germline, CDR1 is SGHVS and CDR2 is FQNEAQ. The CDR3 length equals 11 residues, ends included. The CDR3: CASSLATVFTL.

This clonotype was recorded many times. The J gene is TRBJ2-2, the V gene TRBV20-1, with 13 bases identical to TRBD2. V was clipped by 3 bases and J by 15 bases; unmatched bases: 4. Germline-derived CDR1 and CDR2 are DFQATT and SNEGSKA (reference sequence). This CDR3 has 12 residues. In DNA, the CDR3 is TGCAGTGCTAGCCTACTAGCGGGGGGGTTGTTTTTT. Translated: CSASLLAGGLFF.

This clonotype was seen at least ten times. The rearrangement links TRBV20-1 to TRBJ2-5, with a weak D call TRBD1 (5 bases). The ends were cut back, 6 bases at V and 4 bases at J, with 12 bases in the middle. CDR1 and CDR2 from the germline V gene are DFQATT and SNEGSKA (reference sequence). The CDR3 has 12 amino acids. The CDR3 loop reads CSAQGGVETQYF. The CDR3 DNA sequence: TGCAGTGCCCAGGGTGGGGTAGAGACCCAGTACTTC.

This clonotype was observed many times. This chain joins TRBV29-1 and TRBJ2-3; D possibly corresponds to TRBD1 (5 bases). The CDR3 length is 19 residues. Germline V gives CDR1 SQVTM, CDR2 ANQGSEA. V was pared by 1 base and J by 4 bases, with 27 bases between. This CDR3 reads CSVEVLPRGRLQGADTQYF. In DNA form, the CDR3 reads TGCAGCGTTGAAGTTCTCCCAAGGGGAAGGCTACAAGGGGCAGATACGCAGTATTTT.